One and the same sample provided the 22 T cell receptor beta chains below, sequenced in a study of T cells in localized non-small cell lung cancer. The method was immunoSEQ multiplex PCR; TCRdb's version includes in-frame clones alone and lacks a portion of them. The sample lists approximately 89,000 clones; less than 85% were seen once. The source was PBMCs, collected before any cancer treatment. These receptors were taken from a man aged 40 to 70 with stage II squamous cell lung carcinoma.

V gene TRBV19 combines with J gene TRBJ2-5; D not resolved. The V and J ends lost 10 bases and 4 bases respectively, with 10 bases between them. CDR1 and CDR2 from the germline V gene are LNHDA and SQIVND (reference sequence). The CDR3 is made up of 11 amino acids. The CDR3 DNA reads as TGTGCCACCCGGACCGGAGAGACCCAGTACTTC. Its translation: CATRTGETQYF.

On this clone: An end of the junction differs from the germline gene, which may be a read error. The chain combines TRBV18 with TRBJ2-7, with D perhaps matching TRBD1 (5 bases). The germline V gene has CDR1 KGHSH and CDR2 LQKENI. The CDR3 runs 14 residues. CDR3 loop: CASPPGHHTYEQYF. The CDR3 DNA follows: TGTGCCAGCCCACCTGGACATCACACCTACGAGCAGTACTTC.

This chain connects TRBV13 to TRBJ1-2, with TRBD1 matching 11 bases. Germline CDR1 is PRHDT and CDR2 is FYEKMQ (reference sequence). V dropped 5 bases and J dropped 5; count of bases not matched to a gene: 10. The CDR3 sequence is 16 residues long. Here the CDR3 reads CASSRRDRGFFYGYTF. The CDR3 DNA follows: TGTGCCAGCAGCCGAAGGGACAGGGGGTTTTTTTATGGCTACACCTTC.

The chain uses TRBV30 and TRBJ2-2; 11 nucleotides line up with TRBD1. Germline V gene sequence: CDR1 GTSNPN, CDR2 SVGIG (reference sequence). CDR3 length: 16 amino acids. The V and J ends lost 2 bases and 6 bases, in that order; junction bases with no gene match: 8. CDR3: CAWSPEDRGRPGELFF. The CDR3 coding sequence is TGTGCCTGGAGTCCGGAGGACAGGGGGCGGCCCGGGGAGCTGTTTTTT.

The chain has TRBV6-6 and TRBJ2-7; D not certain. The CDR3 sequence is 12 residues long. Germline V CDR1 and CDR2: MNHNY, SVGAGI (reference sequence). The V gene lost 2 bases and the J gene lost 6 bases, with 8 bases spanning the gap. DNA of the CDR3: TGTGCCAGCAGTTACCTCTCGACCGAGCAGTACTTC. Its protein is CASSYLSTEQYF.

This clone was observed a handful of times. The chain couples TRBV14 to TRBJ2-7; D is undetermined. The V gene's germline CDR1 is SGHDN and CDR2 FVKESK. The length of the CDR3 is 14 residues. Trimming cost V 1 base and J 3 bases, with 10 bases left between them. The CDR3 nucleotides read TGTGCCAGCAGCCAAGCTGCCAGCCTCTACGAGCAGTACTTC. This translates into CASSQAASLYEQYF.

The chain has TRBV6-4 and TRBJ1-5; D gene uncertain. This CDR3 has 13 amino acids. Germline CDR1 MRHNA, CDR2 SNTAGT. V lost 8 bases and J 6 bases, leaving 14 bases between the germline ends. The CDR3 reads CASSQETGQPQHF. The CDR3 DNA sequence: TGTGCCAGCTCCCAAGAGACGGGTCAGCCCCAGCATTTT.

This chain connects TRBV28 to TRBJ2-5, with 13 bases aligning to TRBD2. The CDR3 covers 16 residues. V trimming: 4 bases; J trimming: 5 bases; junction bases outside the gene matches: 7. In germline, CDR1 is MDHEN, CDR2 SYDVKM. CDR3 protein: CASSSRTSGSWETQYF. CDR3 coding DNA: TGTGCCAGCAGTTCTAGGACTAGCGGGAGCTGGGAGACCCAGTACTTC.

V and J are TRBV7-2 and TRBJ1-4; a possible D gene is TRBD1 (5 bases). Trimming cost V 1 base and J 1 base, with 7 bases left between them. The CDR3 has 15 amino acids. Germline loops: CDR1 SGHTA, CDR2 FQGNSA. CDR3 sequence (DNA): TGTGCCAGCAGCTTAGGGCAGGGAACTAATGAAAAACTGTTTTTT. Protein: CASSLGQGTNEKLFF.

The chain recombines TRBV10-2 with TRBJ1-4; a weak D match, TRBD1 (5 bases). V dropped 7 bases and J dropped 4 bases, with 16 bases sitting between them. This CDR3 spans 15 amino acids. Looked up from germline, CDR1 is WSHSY and CDR2 is SAAADI. The CDR3 loop is CASKEVQGLNEKLFF. The CDR3 coding sequence is TGCGCCAGCAAGGAGGTGCAGGGCCTTAATGAAAAACTGTTTTTT.

V and J are TRBV5-8 and TRBJ1-5; TRBD1 is a possible D gene (6 bases). CDR1 and CDR2 from the germline V gene are SGHTS and YDEGEE. The V gene lost 0 bases and the J gene lost 6 bases, with 13 bases spanning the gap. The CDR3 contains 15 residues. CDR3 sequence (DNA): TGTGCCAGCAGCTTGGGCAGGGGCATAGTTCAGCCCCAGCATTTT. Translated: CASSLGRGIVQPQHF.

This rearrangement joins TRBV5-6 to TRBJ1-2; TRBD1 is a possible D gene (6 bases). Trimming removed 4 bases from V and 1 base from J, with 14 bases in between. The CDR3 is 15 residues long. CDR1 SGHDT and CDR2 YYEEEE come from the germline V gene. Here the CDR3 DNA reads TGTGCCAGCAGCGTACAGGGAGAATATAACTATGGCTACACCTTC. This gives the protein CASSVQGEYNYGYTF.

The gene calls are TRBV29-1 and TRBJ2-3; D is tentatively TRBD1 or TRBD2 (5 bases each). V dropped 3 bases and J dropped 3 bases, with 13 bases sitting between them. In germline, CDR1 is SQVTM, CDR2 ANQGSEA. The CDR3 extends over 14 amino acids. Here the CDR3 DNA reads TGCAGCGTTGAGGGGGTGCGGAGTACAGATACGCAGTATTTT. Its translation: CSVEGVRSTDTQYF.

This chain links TRBV2 with TRBJ2-1; no firm D call. Germline CDR1 and CDR2: SNHLY and FYNNEI. The CDR3 totals 12 residues. The germline V and J ends were trimmed by 4 bases and 5 bases, with 6 bases remaining between them. In nucleotides, the CDR3 is TGTGCCAGCAGTGGGATAAACAATGAGCAGTTCTTC. Translated, it gives CASSGINNEQFF.

This chain links TRBV7-8 with TRBJ1-5; unclear D gene. Deletions cut 2 bases from V and 0 bases from J, with 11 bases between. The CDR3 spans 16 residues. Germline lookup yields CDR1 SGHVS and CDR2 FQNEAQ. CDR3 nucleotide sequence: TGTGCCAGCAGCTTACGGGCCGATTATAGCAATCAGCCCCAGCATTTT. Protein product: CASSLRADYSNQPQHF.

This rearrangement joins TRBV2 to TRBJ2-1; possibly TRBD2 for D (6 bases). V lost 3 bases, J lost 4 bases, and 13 bases lay in between. Germline V lookup: CDR1 SNHLY, CDR2 FYNNEI. This CDR3 spans 15 amino acids. The CDR3 protein is CASSDRLGGYNEQFF. The DNA for the CDR3 is TGTGCCAGCAGTGATCGTTTGGGAGGTTACAATGAGCAGTTCTTC. Filled out from reference TRBV2 and TRBJ2-1, the complete variable domain reads EPEVTQTPSHQVTQMGQEVILRCVPISNHLYFYWYRQILGQKVEFLVSFYNNEISEKSEIFDDQFSVERPDGSNFTLKIRSTKLEDSAMYFCASSDRLGGYNEQFFGPGTRLTVL.

This rearrangement joins TRBV12-5 to TRBJ2-1; possibly TRBD2 for D (5 bases). Germline CDR1 LGHNT, CDR2 FRNRAP. The CDR3 is 12 residues long. Between the trimmed V and J ends, which lost 6 bases and 12 bases, there was a span of 15 bases. The DNA for the CDR3 is TGTGCTAGTGGCCCGGGATCACGGGGGCAGTTCTTC. Its protein is CASGPGSRGQFF.

CDR3 residues: CASGGAYEQYF. The CDR3 region has the DNA TGTGCGAGTGGGGGGGCCTACGAGCAGTACTTC. The gene calls are TRBV28 and TRBJ2-7; TRBD2 matches 7 bases. This CDR3 comprises 11 residues. Germline assignment: CDR1 MDHEN and CDR2 SYDVKM.

The gene calls are TRBV11-2 and TRBJ2-3; a weak D match, TRBD1 (6 bases). This CDR3 region has 14 residues. Deletions cut 1 base from V and 5 bases from J, with 10 bases between. Germline loops: CDR1 SGHAT, CDR2 FQNNGV. DNA for the CDR3: TGTGCCAGCAGCTTAGGGCTAGGGGGAGATACGCAGTATTTT. Translation gives CASSLGLGGDTQYF.

This clone is a singleton in its sample. An end of the junction does not agree with germline; a read error may underlie this. This chain connects TRBV29-1 to TRBJ2-3; TRBD2 aligns across 15 bases. Germline V CDR1 and CDR2: SQVTM, ANQGSEA. The CDR3 length is 17 residues. CDR3: CSVEGLAGGPGTDTQYF. The DNA of the CDR3 is TGCAGCGTGGAAGGACTAGCGGGGGGGCCCGGCACAGATACGCAGTATTTT.

The rearrangement joins TRBV27 to TRBJ1-2; 8 bases map to TRBD1. The ends lost 5 bases at V and 4 bases at J; junction bases unmatched: 0. The CDR3 is made up of 12 amino acids. Germline lookup yields CDR1 MNHEY and CDR2 SMNVEV (reference sequence). The CDR3 region has the DNA TGTGCCAGCAGTGACAGGGGCTATGGCTACACCTTC. It yields the protein CASSDRGYGYTF.

The chain couples TRBV5-6 to TRBJ1-2, with 7 positions matching TRBD1. This CDR3 contains 14 residues. CDR1 and CDR2 from the germline V gene are SGHDT and YYEEEE. The V and J ends lost 6 bases and 8 bases, in that order; junction bases with no gene match: 13. DNA for the CDR3: TGTGCCAGCAACGCCCAGACAGGGATGGGCGGCTACACCTTC. Translating gives CASNAQTGMGGYTF.